This T cell receptor (beta chain) was retrieved from a study of cytomegalovirus exposure and HLA in healthy donors. This clone has only one observation. Its antigen is unidentified. The PCR was carried out with 60 Vbeta primers and 13 Jbeta primers. Original processing notes: An analysis performed later counted about 80 million unique TCR beta chains (approximately 11 million of them shared). Method: immunoSEQ multiplex PCR; TCRdb's copy keeps in-frame clones and lacks some. V, J and clone size were drawn from that table, and D and trimming were deduced from the DNA. The table records about 200,000 clones, approximately 80% of them present only once. The J segment lost 2 bases and the V segment lost 8 bases, leaving 6 bases of the junction unmatched. The CDR3 is 14 amino acids. From germline, CDR1 is MDHEN and CDR2 SYDVKM. Study-wide results and caveats: Prior analysis indicated that the majority of TCR beta V segments exhibited productivity approximately 87% or approximately 30% of the time. The study had only CMV serostatus as immune exposure information.

The sequence was collected from a girl aged 5-17 years in good health and CMV-seronegative. The chain joins TRBV28 to TRBJ1-5; 7 bases align to TRBD1. Specimen: PBMCs. The DNA of the CDR3 is TGTGCCAGCGAAGGAACAGGGGGCAATCAGCCCCAGCATTTT. Its translation is CASEGTGGNQPQHF.